This T cell receptor (beta chain) was recorded in a study of shared clonotypes between healthy human individuals. Germline loops: CDR1 WSHSY, CDR2 SAAADI. V shed 4 bases and J 3 bases; nucleotides not matched to a gene: 4. The CDR3 totals 17 residues. Measured with immunoSEQ multiplex PCR; TCRdb has only the in-frame clones, and not every one. Of over a million clones listed, around 97% are singletons. The sequenced sample was naive CD4+ T cells sorted from blood. Sample subset: CD45RA+ positively selected. The sequence was collected from a man younger than 40 in good health. The chain couples TRBV10-2 to TRBJ2-2, with 14 bases lining up with TRBD2. CDR3: CASSVTSGRGDTGELFF. The CDR3 DNA is TGCGCCAGCAGTGTGACTAGCGGGAGGGGTGACACCGGGGAGCTGTTTTTT.